This T cell receptor (beta chain) was sequenced in a study of patients and donors after allogeneic stem cell transplantation. This clonotype was detected a few times. TCRdb reprocessed the RT-PCR reads via MiXCR and lists one record per CDR3 protein. The data show 900,000 to 1,000,000 distinct CDR3 sequences, with about a sixth seen just once and around 6% held by the top ten. Germline-derived CDR1 and CDR2 are MNHEY and SMNVEV (reference sequence). V shed 5 bases and J shed 5 bases, with 12 bases lying between them. The CDR3 extends over 13 amino acids. The clonotype originates from a human donor who was either an allogeneic HSCT recipient or a stem cell or donor lymphocyte infusion donor (not recorded which). It is not recorded whose cells these are; they may come from a transplant donor. The V call is TRBV27, the J call TRBJ1-1; unclear D gene. The source material was blood, either unsorted or a sorted T cell fraction (not recorded which). The DNA for the CDR3 is TGTGCCAGCAGTCAAATGAAAGGGACTGAAGCTTTCTTT. This translates into CASSQMKGTEAFF.